This T cell receptor beta chain was sequenced during a study of graft-versus-host responses after intestinal transplantation. Sequencing was performed with immunoSEQ multiplex PCR; in TCRdb, only in-frame clones are kept and a portion is missing. The sample includes fewer than 95,000 clones, around 92% of them seen just once. Comments on this clone: Its target is not known.

The CDR3 has 13 amino acids. V was clipped by 4 bases and J by 6 bases, with 10 bases between them. Germline V gene sequence: CDR1 MGHRA, CDR2 YSYEKL. This receptor was taken from a human donor who was the organ donor for an intestinal transplant. This chain joins TRBV4-1 and TRBJ2-1; tentative D call: TRBD1 (6 bases). Source: unstimulated CD8+ T cells sorted from spleen or lymph node cells, taken before transplant. DNA for the CDR3: TGCGCCAGCAGCCCACAGGGACGCAATGAGCAGTTCTTC. Its translation: CASSPQGRNEQFF.